The clone carrying this T cell receptor (beta chain) was seen more than once but under ten times. Its antigen is currently unknown. The sample is drawn from a study of CD8+ T cells in alopecia areata. The treatment: oral pan-JAK inhibitor, 5-10 mg twice daily. Findings and limits, study-wide: Scalp clonality, together with expanded CD8+ clones among the top 100, fell significantly with tofacitinib.

In germline, CDR1 is SGHRS, CDR2 YFSETQ. The length of the CDR3 is 13 residues. V lost 0 bases and J lost 4, with 7 bases in between. RNA extraction and reverse transcription yielded cDNA as sequencing template. Sequenced by immunoSEQ multiplex PCR; TCRdb stores in-frame clones only, minus some. This table holds 200,000 to 250,000 clones, around 66% found once. J is TRBJ1-2 and V is TRBV5-1; D unresolved. Sequencing used CD4+ T cells sorted from blood, obtained at week 4, from a patient treated with tofacitinib. The sequence derives from a human donor with alopecia areata. The CDR3 DNA reads TGCGCCAGCAGCTTGGGAAACGGCTATGGCTACACCTTC. It specifies CASSLGNGYGYTF.